This T cell receptor (beta chain) was captured in a study of response to subunit inactivated influenza vaccine. V lost 5 bases, J lost 6 bases, and 14 bases lay in between. The CDR3 extends over 13 amino acids. Germline V gene lookup returns CDR1 DFQATT and CDR2 SNEGSKA (reference sequence). TCRdb ran MiXCR on the RT-PCR reads and lists one entry per CDR3 protein. The sample holds about 540,000 distinct CDR3 sequences, less than 25% seen once. These sequences were also reported in another study, on T cells expressing NK-cell markers. According to that study: Researchers built TCR beta cDNA using 5'RACE template switching with UMIs.

This clonotype was obtained from a man aged 50-60 years who received an inactivated influenza vaccine. The sequences come from CD4+ T cells sorted from PBMCs, collected 11 to 12 days after vaccination. This chain links TRBV20-1 with TRBJ2-4; D is undetermined. This CDR3 is CSAPDQGSNIQYF. Here the CDR3 DNA reads TGCAGTGCTCCGGACCAAGGGTCAAACATTCAGTACTTC.